The 27 T cell receptor beta chains reported below all come from one sample, sequenced in a study of blood T cell repertoires in COVID-19. The repertoire was sequenced with immunoSEQ multiplex PCR; TCRdb's copy has only in-frame clones and lacks some. Of approximately 100,000 clones listed, approximately 93% are singletons. Material: peripheral blood. These receptors all come from a man in his 60s with acute or convalescent COVID-19.

The V and J genes are TRBV9 and TRBJ2-7; TRBD2 aligns across 13 bases. CDR3 length: 14 residues. V lost 6 bases to trimming and J lost 3 bases; unmatched junction nucleotides: 3. Germline V CDR1 and CDR2: SGDLS, YYNGEE. The CDR3 DNA follows: TGTGCCAGCACCCGGACTAGCGGGAGCTACGAGCAGTACTTC. Protein sequence: CASTRTSGSYEQYF. Full variable domain (rest looked up from reference TRBV9 and TRBJ2-7): DSGVTQTPKHLITATGQRVTLRCSPRSGDLSVYWYQQSLDQGLQFLIQYYNGEERAKGNILERFSAQQFPDLHSELNLSSLELGDSALYFCASTRTSGSYEQYFGPGTRLTVT.

The rearrangement uses TRBV30 and TRBJ2-3, with 7 bases that match TRBD2. The germline gives CDR1 GTSNPN, CDR2 SVGIG (reference sequence). The trim removed 6 bases at V and 3 bases at J, leaving 12 bases unmatched. CDR3 length equals 15 residues. For the CDR3, the DNA is TGTGCCTGTGATCAAGGAGCGGGACCTACAGATACGCAGTATTTT. This sequence encodes CACDQGAGPTDTQYF. Looking up the rest from reference TRBV30 and TRBJ2-3 gives the full variable domain: SQTIHQWPATLVQPVGSPLSLECTVEGTSNPNLYWYRQAAGRGLQLLFYSVGIGQISSEVPQNLSASRPQDRQFILSSKKLLLSDSGFYLCACDQGAGPTDTQYFGPGTRLTVL.

This chain links TRBV27 with TRBJ2-1, with D possibly being TRBD2 (6 bases). This CDR3 is built from 17 residues. Germline CDR1 reads MNHEY; CDR2 reads SMNVEV (reference sequence). The ends were cut back, 0 bases at V and 2 bases at J, with 14 bases in the middle. CDR3 residues: CASSLSAGGAAYNEQFF. The CDR3 nucleotides read TGTGCCAGCAGTTTATCGGCCGGGGGAGCGGCCTACAATGAGCAGTTCTTC.

This sequence joins TRBV5-1 and TRBJ1-2; 7 bases match TRBD1. V shed 3 bases and J 4 bases; nucleotides not matched to a gene: 9. The germline CDR1 and CDR2 sequences are SGHRS and YFSETQ. CDR3 length: 15 amino acids. CDR3 in amino acids: CASSSGRDSLYGYTF. The CDR3 DNA reads TGCGCCAGCAGCTCCGGGCGGGACAGCCTCTATGGCTACACCTTC.

The V call is TRBV5-6, the J call TRBJ2-2; 9 bases align to TRBD1. CDR1 and CDR2 from the germline V gene are SGHDT and YYEEEE. The CDR3 covers 16 residues. V lost 3 bases and J lost 4; bases outside the gene matches: 7. CDR3 DNA: TGTGCCAGCAGCTACTCCGGGACAGGGATCACCGGGGAGCTGTTTTTT. Translating it yields CASSYSGTGITGELFF.

The rearrangement links TRBV10-2 to TRBJ2-1; TRBD1 aligns across 7 bases. With V trimmed by 2 bases and J by 4 bases, 2 bases remained unmatched. The CDR3 loop spans 14 amino acids. Germline lookup yields CDR1 WSHSY and CDR2 SAAADI. CDR3 residues: CASSEPGGYNEQFF. The CDR3 DNA sequence: TGCGCCAGCAGTGAGCCAGGGGGATACAATGAGCAGTTCTTC.

V gene TRBV5-1 combines with J gene TRBJ2-1, with a possible D match to TRBD2 (6 bases). The CDR3 has 15 amino acids. V was trimmed by 2 bases and J by 8 bases, leaving 17 bases between them. Germline values: CDR1 SGHRS, CDR2 YFSETQ. CDR3 nucleotides: TGCGCCAGCAGCTTTTCCGGGAGTTCCTCCGATGAGCAGTTCTTC. The encoded protein is CASSFSGSSSDEQFF.

This sequence joins TRBV30 and TRBJ2-2, with D perhaps matching TRBD2 (5 bases). CDR3 length: 12 residues. Per the germline V gene, CDR1 is GTSNPN and CDR2 is SVGIG (reference sequence). Trimming removed 5 bases from V and 6 bases from J, with 10 bases in between. The CDR3 sequence: CAWFSGSGELFF. CDR3 DNA sequence: TGTGCCTGGTTTTCGGGGTCCGGGGAGCTGTTTTTT.

This sequence joins TRBV4-1 and TRBJ1-2; 8 bases are shared with TRBD1. J lost 4 bases, V lost 2 bases, and 12 bases had no gene match. There are 17 residues in the CDR3. The germline V gene has CDR1 MGHRA and CDR2 YSYEKL. The CDR3 sequence is CASSQTTTGGKGYGYTF. Written as DNA, the CDR3 is TGCGCCAGCAGCCAAACTACCACAGGGGGAAAGGGCTATGGCTACACCTTC.

The gene calls are TRBV15 and TRBJ2-2, with D possibly matching TRBD2 (6 bases). The CDR3 is 16 residues long. Trimming shortened V by 0 bases and J by 5 bases, and 13 bases separated the two germline ends. Germline V lookup: CDR1 LNHNV, CDR2 YYDKDF (reference sequence). The CDR3 protein is CATSRDGSGRTGELFF. The CDR3 nucleotides read TGTGCCACCAGCAGAGACGGGTCGGGGAGGACCGGGGAGCTGTTTTTT.

CDR3 protein: CASSVAGFTDTQYF. The CDR3 coding sequence is TGTGCCAGCAGCGTGGCGGGTTTCACAGATACGCAGTATTTT. The chain is built from TRBV11-2 and TRBJ2-3, with a weak D call TRBD2 (5 bases). This CDR3 contains 14 residues. Trimming shortened V by 5 bases and J by 2 bases, and 11 bases separated the two germline ends. CDR1 SGHAT and CDR2 FQNNGV come from the germline V gene.

The rearrangement links TRBV5-5 to TRBJ2-1, with D perhaps matching TRBD1 (6 bases). This CDR3 is built from 15 residues. The V gene lost 2 bases and the J gene lost 0 bases, with 9 bases spanning the gap. The germline gives CDR1 SGHKS, CDR2 YYEKEE (reference sequence). CDR3 region: CASSFQGSSYNEQFF. In nucleotides, the CDR3 is TGTGCCAGCAGCTTTCAGGGGAGCTCCTACAATGAGCAGTTCTTC.

The CDR3 protein is CASSSPQGRYEQYV. The DNA for the CDR3 is TGTGCCAGCAGTAGCCCGCAGGGTCGGTACGAGCAGTACGTC. The V gene is TRBV6-2 or TRBV6-3, the J gene TRBJ2-7; tentative D call: TRBD1 (5 bases). The germline CDR1 and CDR2 sequences are MNHEY and SVGEGT. The CDR3 runs to 14 residues. Trimming removed 5 bases from V and 4 bases from J, with 15 bases in between.

V and J are TRBV21-1 and TRBJ1-1; the DNA was not compared with TRBD1, the D call given in the table. TRBV21-1 corresponds to a pseudogene. The length of the CDR3 is 19 residues. The DNA of the CDR3 is TGTGCCAGCAGCCCTCCTACCCGCCTTCGACAGCTTATGAACACTGAAGCTTTCTTT. Amino acids: CASSPPTRLRQLMNTEAFF.

The chain links TRBV6-5 to TRBJ2-7; D possibly corresponds to TRBD1 (6 bases). The V gene lost 6 bases and the J gene lost 1 base, with 13 bases spanning the gap. This CDR3 has 14 amino acids. Germline assignment: CDR1 MNHEY and CDR2 SVGAGI. The chain's CDR3 is CASSRNRESYEQYF. The CDR3 DNA is TGTGCCAGCAGCAGGAACAGGGAGTCCTACGAGCAGTACTTC.

This chain links TRBV19 with TRBJ1-2; 7 positions match TRBD1. From germline, CDR1 is LNHDA and CDR2 SQIVND (reference sequence). Unmatched junction bases numbered 7, after V lost 5 bases and J lost 4 bases. The CDR3 consists of 14 residues. CDR3 coding DNA: TGTGCCAGTAGTCTCCAGGGGGGTGCCTATGGCTACACCTTC. Translation gives CASSLQGGAYGYTF. Based on the CDR3 plus reference TRBV19 and TRBJ1-2, the full variable domain is DGGITQSPKYLFRKEGQNVTLSCEQNLNHDAMYWYRQDPGQGLRLIYYSQIVNDFQKGDIAEGYSVSREKKESFPLTVTSAQKNPTAFYLCASSLQGGAYGYTFGSGTRLTVV.

The V and J genes are TRBV5-1 and TRBJ1-6; a weak D match, TRBD1 (5 bases). V shed 0 bases and J shed 7 bases, with 14 bases lying between them. Germline V gives CDR1 SGHRS, CDR2 YFSETQ. The CDR3 contains 16 residues. CDR3 amino acids: CASSLALGGTNSPLHF. The CDR3 nucleotides read TGCGCCAGCAGCTTGGCCCTGGGAGGGACCAATTCACCCCTCCACTTT.

This clone has only one observation. J is TRBJ2-7 and V is TRBV6-1; 12 bases are a match to TRBD2. V lost 2 bases and J lost 3; bases outside the gene matches: 5. Germline assignment: CDR1 MNHNS and CDR2 SASEGT. The CDR3 runs to 16 residues. The CDR3: CASSEWGLAGRYEQYV. CDR3 coding DNA: TGTGCCAGCAGTGAATGGGGACTAGCGGGCCGCTACGAGCAGTACGTC.

The V gene is TRBV9, the J gene TRBJ2-1; 8 positions agree with TRBD1. V dropped 4 bases and J dropped 7; count of bases not matched to a gene: 7. The germline V gene encodes CDR1 SGDLS and CDR2 YYNGEE. The CDR3 spans 14 residues. For the CDR3, the DNA is TGTGCCAGCAGCCCCCGGGACAGGACAAATGAGCAGTTCTTC. Amino acids: CASSPRDRTNEQFF. Filled out from reference TRBV9 and TRBJ2-1, the complete variable domain reads DSGVTQTPKHLITATGQRVTLRCSPRSGDLSVYWYQQSLDQGLQFLIQYYNGEERAKGNILERFSAQQFPDLHSELNLSSLELGDSALYFCASSPRDRTNEQFFGPGTRLTVL.

Here the CDR3 reads CASHLAGGLVETQYF. In DNA form, the CDR3 reads TGTGCCAGCCACCTGGCGGGAGGGCTGGTAGAGACCCAGTACTTC. This chain links TRBV7-8 with TRBJ2-5, with TRBD2 identical over 9 bases. CDR3 length: 15 residues. V lost 8 bases, J lost 4 bases, and 11 bases stayed unmatched. Per the germline V gene, CDR1 is SGHVS and CDR2 is FQNEAQ.

The gene calls are TRBV5-4 and TRBJ2-1; D is uncertain. Trimming left V 4 bases short and J 8 bases short, with 19 bases between. The CDR3 sequence is 15 residues long. Germline CDR1 SGHNT, CDR2 YYREEE (reference sequence). The CDR3 here is CASSLGLAVGDEQFF. The CDR3 bases are TGTGCCAGCAGCCTGGGGTTAGCCGTCGGAGATGAGCAGTTCTTC.

This sequence joins TRBV9 and TRBJ2-1, with 9 positions matching TRBD2. V was pared by 1 base and J by 6 bases, with 11 bases of the junction left unmatched. This CDR3 comprises 17 residues. The germline gives CDR1 SGDLS, CDR2 YYNGEE. For the CDR3, the DNA is TGTGCCAGCAGCGTATTTGATGAGGCTAGCGGGATCAATGAGCAGTTCTTC. Amino acids: CASSVFDEASGINEQFF. Complete variable domain (other parts from reference TRBV9 and TRBJ2-1): DSGVTQTPKHLITATGQRVTLRCSPRSGDLSVYWYQQSLDQGLQFLIQYYNGEERAKGNILERFSAQQFPDLHSELNLSSLELGDSALYFCASSVFDEASGINEQFFGPGTRLTVL.

This chain joins TRBV18 and TRBJ2-6; 8 bases fit TRBD1. Trimming cost V 5 bases and J 0 bases; bases outside gene matches: 3. Germline values: CDR1 KGHSH, CDR2 LQKENI. The CDR3 covers 16 residues. The CDR3 is CASSSGGRSGANVLTF. CDR3 sequence (DNA): TGTGCCAGCTCATCAGGGGGCCGCTCTGGGGCCAACGTCCTGACTTTC. The variable domain in full, completed from reference TRBV18 and TRBJ2-6, reads NAGVMQNPRHLVRRRGQEARLRCSPMKGHSHVYWYRQLPEEGLKFMVYLQKENIIDESGMPKERFSAEFPKEGPSILRIQQVVRGDSAAYFCASSSGGRSGANVLTFGAGSRLTVL.

CDR3 nucleotides: TGCAGCGTCGCTCACAGGGCGAACACTGAAGCTTTCTTT. Translation: CSVAHRANTEAFF. The chain recombines TRBV29-1 with TRBJ1-1, with a possible D match to TRBD1 (6 bases). Germline V gene lookup returns CDR1 SQVTM and CDR2 ANQGSEA. V lost 6 bases and J lost 1, with 12 bases in between. The length of the CDR3 is 13 residues.

CDR3 residues: CASSLTGGEAKNIQYF. The CDR3 DNA reads TGCGCCAGCAGCTTGACAGGGGGCGAAGCCAAAAACATTCAGTACTTC. This sequence joins TRBV5-1 and TRBJ2-4; 9 nucleotides line up with TRBD1. The CDR3 length is 16 residues. The germline gives CDR1 SGHRS, CDR2 YFSETQ. Germline trimming cut 1 base from V and 0 bases from J; bases unmatched to any gene: 2.

As for this clone: This CDR3 is also generated by other DNA sequences in the sample. Written as DNA, the CDR3 is TGTGCCATCAGTGAGAAGGGGGCGGATGGCTACACCTTC. This gives the protein CAISEKGADGYTF. The chain uses TRBV10-3 and TRBJ1-2; 7 nucleotides align to TRBD1. The junction had 3 bases not matched to a gene; V was cut back by 2 bases and J by 6 bases. The germline gives CDR1 ENHRY, CDR2 SYGVKD. The CDR3 runs to 13 residues.

This chain uses TRBV28 with TRBJ2-3; TRBD2 agrees at 8 bases. The CDR3 spans 15 residues. V trimming: 6 bases; J trimming: 6 bases; junction bases outside the gene matches: 11. The germline CDR1 and CDR2 sequences are MDHEN and SYDVKM. The CDR3 bases are TGTGCCAGCAGCCTACCGGGGGGGACCACCGATACGCAGTATTTT. This sequence encodes CASSLPGGTTDTQYF.